This T cell receptor beta chain was found in a study of lung T cells in sarcoidosis with Löfgren's syndrome. This CDR3 is 17 amino acids long. With 5 bases clipped from V and 0 bases from J, the junction kept 9 bases outside the gene matches. This clonotype came up many times. TCRdb itself ran the reads through MiXCR, one entry per CDR3 protein. The data contain roughly 20,000 distinct CDR3 sequences, about 22% of them singletons. The TCR originated in a human donor with sarcoidosis (Löfgren's syndrome or another form), or a control subject (not recorded which). This chain connects TRBV12-3 or TRBV12-4 to TRBJ1-3, with 8 bases that match TRBD1. The sequencing input was CD4+ T cells from PBMCs. The CDR3 coding sequence is TGTGCCAGCAGTGCGCCGCACAGGGGGGACTCTGGAAACACCATATATTTT. As protein: CASSAPHRGDSGNTIYF.